This T cell receptor (beta chain) stems from a study of T cell responses to AZD1222 COVID-19 vaccine. For the study at large: The analysis combined second doses at about 4 or about 12 weeks.

Clones were read by immunoSEQ multiplex PCR, and TCRdb kept only the in-frame ones, dropping some. The sample holds about 190,000 clones, about nine tenths seen once. The germline V gene has CDR1 SGHRS and CDR2 YFSETQ. V dropped 0 bases and J dropped 6 bases, with 10 bases sitting between them. The length of the CDR3 is 14 residues. Study findings and constraints: Regions 160-218 and 743-854 dominated among vaccine-associated CD4 TCRs spanning spike. A reported finding is that nearly half of spike-specific TCRs target unmutated variant regions. Possibly, clonal diversity was underestimated; donors were largely white British and included more females.

A word on this clone: Its antigen is undetermined.

This TCR was recovered from an adult in good health. The V and J genes are TRBV5-1 and TRBJ2-1; D unresolved. The material sequenced was peripheral blood, taken on day 0 of AZD1222 vaccination. The DNA for the CDR3 is TGCGCCAGCAGCTTGGATGGTGGCCTCAATGAGCAGTTCTTC. It translates to CASSLDGGLNEQFF.